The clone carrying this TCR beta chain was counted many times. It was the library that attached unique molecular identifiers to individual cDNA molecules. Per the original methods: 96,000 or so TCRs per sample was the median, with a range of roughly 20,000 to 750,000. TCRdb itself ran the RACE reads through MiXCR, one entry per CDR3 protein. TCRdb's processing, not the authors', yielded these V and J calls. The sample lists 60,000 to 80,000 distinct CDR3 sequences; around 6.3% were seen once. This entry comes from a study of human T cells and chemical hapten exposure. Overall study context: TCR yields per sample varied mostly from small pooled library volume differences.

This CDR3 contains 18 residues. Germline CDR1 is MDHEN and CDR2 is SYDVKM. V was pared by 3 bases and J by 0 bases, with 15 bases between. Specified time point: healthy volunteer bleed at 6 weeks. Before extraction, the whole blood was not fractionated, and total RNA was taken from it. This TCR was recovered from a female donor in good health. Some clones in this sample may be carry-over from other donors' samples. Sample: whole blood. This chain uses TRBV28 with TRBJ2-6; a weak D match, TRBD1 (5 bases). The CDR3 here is CASSFTAGSSSGANVLTF. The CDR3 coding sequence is TGTGCCAGCAGTTTTACCGCAGGGTCCAGCTCTGGGGCCAACGTCCTGACTTTC.